Below are 27 T cell receptor beta chains sequenced from a single sample in a study of cytomegalovirus exposure and HLA in healthy donors. The repertoire was sequenced with immunoSEQ multiplex PCR; TCRdb's copy has only in-frame clones and lacks some. The table shows 250,000 to 400,000 clones, with 88% occurring only once. The material sequenced was PBMCs. These receptors came from a man aged 25 to 40 in good health and CMV-seronegative.

This chain links TRBV25-1 with TRBJ2-7; no definite D call. The CDR3 sequence is 14 residues long. Looked up from germline, CDR1 is MGHDK and CDR2 is SYGVNS. The germline V and J ends were trimmed by 1 base and 2 bases, with 9 bases remaining between them. The CDR3, as DNA: TGTGCCAGCAGTGAATCGAGGCCAACCTACGAGCAGTACTTC. Amino acids: CASSESRPTYEQYF.

The gene calls are TRBV7-2 and TRBJ2-5, with D tentatively TRBD2 (6 bases). The CDR3 is 15 amino acids. Germline CDR1 and CDR2: SGHTA and FQGNSA. The germline V and J ends were trimmed by 4 bases and 2 bases, with 14 bases remaining between them. The CDR3 DNA reads as TGTGCCAGCAGCTCCGCGTGGAGCGGGCAAGAGACCCAGTACTTC. This encodes CASSSAWSGQETQYF.

V usage is TRBV5-6 and J usage is TRBJ1-6, with 9 bases aligning to TRBD1. The CDR3 runs to 16 residues. Trimming cost V 4 bases and J 7 bases; bases outside gene matches: 9. Germline CDR1 is SGHDT and CDR2 is YYEEEE. The CDR3 DNA reads as TGTGCCAGCAGCACCCTCAAACAGGGGGCGAATTCACCCCTCCACTTT. Its translation is CASSTLKQGANSPLHF.

The genes are TRBV25-1 and TRBJ2-7; 14 bases are a match to TRBD2. In germline, CDR1 is MGHDK, CDR2 SYGVNS. Trimming removed 8 bases from V and 0 bases from J; junction bases left unmatched: 12. The CDR3 extends over 18 amino acids. The CDR3 DNA sequence: TGTGCCAGCTCAACCCCGACTAGCGGGGGGGAGAGCTCCTACGAGCAGTACTTC. Protein: CASSTPTSGGESSYEQYF.

V gene TRBV7-2 combines with J gene TRBJ2-5, with TRBD1 identical over 8 bases. The germline V gene has CDR1 SGHTA and CDR2 FQGNSA. The J segment lost 5 bases and the V segment lost 5 bases, leaving 19 bases of the junction unmatched. This CDR3 comprises 18 residues. The CDR3 here is CASSPFFPGTGRGETQYF. DNA for the CDR3: TGTGCCAGCAGCCCATTCTTTCCCGGGACAGGCAGGGGGGAGACCCAGTACTTC.

The chain joins TRBV18 to TRBJ1-6; D not certain. The V and J ends lost 5 bases and 0 bases respectively, with 5 bases between them. In germline, CDR1 is KGHSH, CDR2 LQKENI. The CDR3 has 14 amino acids. The CDR3 nucleotides read TGTGCCAGCTCAGCGAGCTCCTATAATTCACCCCTCCACTTT. Its protein is CASSASSYNSPLHF. The full variable domain, rest sourced from reference TRBV18 and TRBJ1-6, is NAGVMQNPRHLVRRRGQEARLRCSPMKGHSHVYWYRQLPEEGLKFMVYLQKENIIDESGMPKERFSAEFPKEGPSILRIQQVVRGDSAAYFCASSASSYNSPLHFGNGTRLTVT.

V usage is TRBV5-6 and J usage is TRBJ2-2; D call uncertain. Per the germline V gene, CDR1 is SGHDT and CDR2 is YYEEEE. The CDR3 runs to 16 residues. Trimming cost V 2 bases and J 0 bases, with 11 bases left between them. CDR3 bases: TGTGCCAGCAGCTTTGGGCTAACCTCGAACACCGGGGAGCTGTTTTTT. Translation: CASSFGLTSNTGELFF.

This clone has only one observation. The junction and the germline gene differ at one end; a read error may be behind it. The genes are TRBV7-9 and TRBJ1-1; D perhaps matches TRBD1 (6 bases). CDR1 and CDR2 from the germline V gene are SEHNR and FQNEAQ (reference sequence). The CDR3 runs 15 residues. In nucleotides, the CDR3 is TGTGCCAGCAGCCTACACGACAGGTTGAAGACTGAAGCTTTCTTT. Its translation: CASSLHDRLKTEAFF.

The rearrangement uses TRBV27 and TRBJ2-3; a possible D gene is TRBD2 (6 bases). Trimming stripped 4 bases from V and 8 bases from J, with 16 bases between. CDR3 length: 14 residues. Germline-derived CDR1 and CDR2 are MNHEY and SMNVEV (reference sequence). The CDR3 sequence is CASSSGTYTGTQYF. CDR3 nucleotides: TGTGCCAGCAGTTCGGGGACTTACACTGGTACGCAGTATTTT.

This clone was seen more than once but under ten times. The chain links TRBV7-8 to TRBJ2-5; the match to TRBD2 covers 10 bases. This CDR3 region has 15 residues. Germline V lookup: CDR1 SGHVS, CDR2 FQNEAQ. V shed 5 bases and J 5 bases; nucleotides not matched to a gene: 8. The CDR3 region is CASSRIAGGRETQYF. The CDR3 nucleotides are TGTGCCAGCAGCAGAATAGCGGGGGGCAGGGAGACCCAGTACTTC.

This chain uses TRBV6-5 with TRBJ2-3; a possible D gene is TRBD1 (5 bases). V was shortened by 8 bases and J by 1 base, with 13 bases between the two germline ends. Per germline, CDR1 MNHEY and CDR2 SVGAGI. The CDR3 totals 14 residues. The CDR3 spells CASGAPQGTDTQYF. As DNA, the CDR3 is TGTGCCAGCGGGGCACCCCAGGGCACAGATACGCAGTATTTT.

The chain carries TRBV10-3 and TRBJ2-2; D is unclear. The germline gives CDR1 ENHRY, CDR2 SYGVKD. The CDR3 runs 14 residues. V lost 3 bases, J lost 4 bases, and 9 bases lay in between. CDR3 protein: CAISESLFTGELFF. CDR3 DNA: TGTGCCATCAGTGAATCCCTCTTCACCGGGGAGCTGTTTTTT.

The chain recombines TRBV5-4 with TRBJ2-5; a weak D match, TRBD1 (6 bases). Germline CDR1 is SGHNT and CDR2 is YYREEE (reference sequence). The CDR3 has 13 residues. V lost 4 bases to trimming and J lost 2 bases, with 9 bases between them. The CDR3 DNA reads as TGTGCCAGCAGCCGAGGACAGCAAGAGACCCAGTACTTC. Translating it yields CASSRGQQETQYF.

The sample holds one count of this clone. The J gene is TRBJ2-3, the V gene TRBV14; 8 bases line up with TRBD2. This CDR3 contains 18 residues. Trimming at V came to 2 bases and at J to 2 bases, leaving 12 bases not matched to a gene. Germline V lookup: CDR1 SGHDN, CDR2 FVKESK. CDR3 DNA: TGTGCCAGCAGCCAACGGTTAAGAAGCGGGGGATACACAGATACGCAGTATTTT. Protein sequence: CASSQRLRSGGYTDTQYF.

The gene calls are TRBV6-5 and TRBJ1-3; perhaps TRBD1 as D (6 bases). This CDR3 contains 15 residues. Germline V gene sequence: CDR1 MNHEY, CDR2 SVGAGI. With 6 bases removed from V and 0 bases from J, the gap between germline ends came to 12 bases. The CDR3: CASRIGQTSGNTIYF. In DNA, the CDR3 is TGTGCCAGCAGGATCGGACAGACCTCTGGAAACACCATATATTTT.

This rearrangement joins TRBV5-4 to TRBJ1-2, with D tentatively TRBD1 (6 bases). Trimming removed 2 bases at V and 4 bases at J, with 15 bases between. Germline assignment: CDR1 SGHNT and CDR2 YYREEE (reference sequence). The CDR3 sequence is 15 residues long. The CDR3 DNA reads TGTGCCAGCAGCTTATTTCTGGGAGGGGGCTATGGCTACACCTTC. Amino acid sequence: CASSLFLGGGYGYTF. Combining the CDR3 with reference TRBV5-4 and TRBJ1-2 gives the whole variable domain ETGVTQSPTHLIKTRGQQVTLRCSSQSGHNTVSWYQQALGQGPQFIFQYYREEENGRGNFPPRFSGLQFPNYSSELNVNALELDDSALYLCASSLFLGGGYGYTFGSGTRLTVV.

The chain joins TRBV5-8 to TRBJ1-5, with D possibly TRBD1 on 5 matching bases. Germline CDR1 reads SGHTS; CDR2 reads YDEGEE. V was trimmed by 0 bases and J by 3 bases, leaving 10 bases between them. The CDR3 contains 15 residues. The CDR3 nucleotides are TGTGCCAGCAGCTTGGTCGGGGGGGTCAATCAGCCCCAGCATTTT. Its translation: CASSLVGGVNQPQHF. Drawing the rest from reference TRBV5-8 and TRBJ1-5, the complete variable domain is EAGVTQSPTHLIKTRGQQATLRCSPISGHTSVYWYQQALGLGLQFLLWYDEGEERNRGNFPPRFSGRQFPNYSSELNVNALELEDSALYLCASSLVGGVNQPQHFGDGTRLSIL.

The chain uses TRBV11-2 and TRBJ2-5, with TRBD2 matching 9 bases. Germline V gene data show CDR1 as SGHAT and CDR2 as FQNNGV. This CDR3 is 17 amino acids long. V trimming: 0 bases; J trimming: 5 bases; junction bases outside the gene matches: 10. The CDR3 sequence: CASSLDRLAGRWETQYF. The CDR3 nucleotides are TGTGCCAGCAGCTTAGATCGGCTAGCGGGGCGGTGGGAGACCCAGTACTTC.

This clone was recorded once. J is TRBJ2-7 and V is TRBV5-4; the D gene is possibly TRBD1 (5 bases). The CDR3 length is 15 residues. V was trimmed by 4 bases and J by 2 bases, leaving 16 bases between them. Germline-derived CDR1 and CDR2 are SGHNT and YYREEE (reference sequence). The CDR3 is CASSPLAGSPYEQYF. The CDR3 nucleotides read TGTGCCAGCAGCCCGCTGGCAGGGTCACCCTACGAGCAGTACTTC.

This clone was counted between two and nine times. V and J are TRBV29-1 and TRBJ1-2; D remains ambiguous. Between the trimmed V and J ends, which lost 4 bases and 7 bases, there was a span of 16 bases. Germline assignment: CDR1 SQVTM and CDR2 ANQGSEA. The CDR3 spans 13 residues. Written as DNA, the CDR3 is TGCAGCGTTGGGGCCCTATACGATGGTGGCTACACCTTC. Translated, it gives CSVGALYDGGYTF.

V usage is TRBV30 and J usage is TRBJ1-1; D uncertain. V shed 0 bases and J shed 8 bases, with 10 bases lying between them. Germline CDR1 is GTSNPN and CDR2 is SVGIG (reference sequence). The CDR3 extends over 12 amino acids. CDR3 region: CAWSVRRREAFF. The CDR3 bases are TGTGCCTGGAGTGTACGTCGCAGAGAAGCTTTCTTT.

The chain links TRBV27 to TRBJ1-2; D remains unclear. The ends were cut back, 8 bases at V and 1 base at J, with 14 bases in the middle. There are 14 residues in the CDR3. Germline V gives CDR1 MNHEY, CDR2 SMNVEV (reference sequence). In DNA, the CDR3 is TGTGCCAGCGCCCAAGCGAGAATTAACTATGGCTACACCTTC. Translation: CASAQARINYGYTF.

V gene TRBV29-1 combines with J gene TRBJ2-1; TRBD1 is a possible D gene (6 bases). The CDR3 consists of 16 residues. Germline V lookup: CDR1 SQVTM, CDR2 ANQGSEA. V was trimmed by 0 bases and J by 6 bases, leaving 18 bases between them. The CDR3 loop reads CSVEDHRDKQRNEQFF. For the CDR3, the DNA is TGCAGCGTTGAAGATCATAGGGACAAACAGCGCAATGAGCAGTTCTTC.

The chain uses TRBV5-1 and TRBJ2-3; D gene ambiguous. Germline-derived CDR1 and CDR2 are SGHRS and YFSETQ. The CDR3 is 11 amino acids. Trimming took 0 bases from V and 7 from J, leaving 3 bases between them. CDR3 protein: CASSLDNTQYF. In DNA form, the CDR3 reads TGCGCCAGCAGCTTGGATAATACGCAGTATTTT.

The J gene is TRBJ2-1, the V gene TRBV29-1; D is perhaps TRBD1 (6 bases). Germline V gene sequence: CDR1 SQVTM, CDR2 ANQGSEA. The CDR3 length is 11 residues. V lost 7 bases and J lost 7, with 11 bases in between. The CDR3 DNA follows: TGCAGCGCCGTCAGGGGTAATGAGCAGTTCTTC. Translating it yields CSAVRGNEQFF.

This sequence joins TRBV9 and TRBJ2-7; 7 bases map to TRBD2. This CDR3 has 17 amino acids. With V trimmed by 0 bases and J by 2 bases, 11 bases remained unmatched. Germline CDR1 and CDR2: SGDLS and YYNGEE. Here the CDR3 reads CASSVGGSGTFTYEQYF. The CDR3 DNA sequence: TGTGCCAGCAGCGTAGGAGGGAGCGGGACTTTCACCTACGAGCAGTACTTC.

In nucleotides, the CDR3 is TGTGCCAGCAGCTTATTGGGGCAGGAGCAGTTCTTC. Translation gives CASSLLGQEQFF. J is TRBJ2-1 and V is TRBV7-9, with a weak D call TRBD1 (5 bases). Germline values: CDR1 SEHNR, CDR2 FQNEAQ (reference sequence). The germline V and J ends were trimmed by 2 bases and 10 bases, with 9 bases remaining between them. The CDR3 has 12 residues.